Given below is one TCR beta chain in context. Its antigen is still unknown. TCRdb's copy holds only in-frame clones and misses some; the assay was immunoSEQ multiplex PCR. The profile shows fewer than 110,000 clones, about 91% of them singletons. CDR3 length: 11 amino acids. The ends were cut back, 6 bases at V and 6 bases at J, with 8 bases in the middle. From germline, CDR1 is MNHEY and CDR2 SVGAGI. This record comes from a study of graft-versus-host responses after intestinal transplantation. In the study overall: Multivisceral, liver-intestinal, or isolated intestinal grafts were transplanted into recipients. Following induction with anti-thymocyte globulin, all recipients were given tacrolimus and steroids for two to three years.

General study points: Early after transplant, HvG declines were associated with peak levels of circulating GvH clones. The study found high graft-versus-host to host-versus-graft clonal ratios in allografts of patients with graft-donor T cell macrochimerism.

The sample in question was unstimulated CD4+ T cells sorted from spleen or lymph node cells, obtained before transplant. The chain has TRBV6-5 and TRBJ1-1; no clear D gene. The clonotype was recovered from a human donor who was the organ donor for an intestinal transplant. The DNA of the CDR3 is TGTGCCAGCAGCCGTGGGCCTGAAGCTTTCTTT. Translation gives CASSRGPEAFF.